This record covers a single T cell receptor (beta chain). The data stem from a study of blood T cell repertoires in COVID-19. Turning to the study itself: COVID-19 samples collected from the United States, Italy and Spain covered acute and convalescent phases. In each case, the material was cDNA or gDNA derived from T cells, B-cell-depleted T cells, or PBMCs.

Measured with immunoSEQ multiplex PCR; TCRdb has only the in-frame clones, and not every one. The sample holds 350,000 to 450,000 clones; around 91% are singletons and the top ten take around 1.1%. Recruits, aged about 18 to 100 years, lived in about two dozen US areas. Participants' own reports of clinical history determined their cohort assignment. The CDR3 is 16 amino acids. CDR1 and CDR2 (germline): LNHNV, YYDKDF (reference sequence). With V trimmed by 4 bases and J by 4 bases, 3 bases remained unmatched. This clonotype was sampled from a man aged 25 to 40 who had recovered from COVID-19. Sequences were obtained from PBMCs or T cells enriched from blood (not recorded which). The chain is built from TRBV15 and TRBJ2-1; 14 bases fit TRBD2. CDR3 nucleotide sequence: TGTGCCACCAGCAACGGACTAGCGGGGGGTTACAATGAGCAGTTCTTC. As protein: CATSNGLAGGYNEQFF.